A single sample gave rise to the 2 T cell receptor beta chains below, sequenced in a study of glioma-infiltrating T cells. TCR alpha and beta CDR3 regions were amplified from RNA using iRepertoire nested multiplex PCR. Via MiXCR, TCRdb re-called the multiplex PCR reads, giving one row per CDR3 protein. Among 100,000 to 150,000 distinct CDR3 sequences listed, 20% to 25% were seen once. Sequenced: glioma tissue, nonneoplastic brain tissue, or PBMCs (not recorded which). The receptors were gathered from a human donor with low-grade glioma or glioblastoma, undergoing nonglioma brain surgery, or in good health (not recorded which).

This clonotype was counted once. A much bigger clone sits one base away, suggesting this may be a read error. J is TRBJ2-3 and V is TRBV4-1; D perhaps matches TRBD2 (5 bases). The CDR3 is made up of 15 amino acids. From germline, CDR1 is MGHRA and CDR2 YSYEKL. V was pared by 7 bases and J by 4 bases, with 18 bases between. The DNA of the CDR3 is TGCGCCAGCAATAAAGCGGTGCCTAGCCCAGATACGCAGTATTTT. Its translation is CASNKAVPSPDTQYF.

This clonotype was recorded only once. A much bigger clone sits one base away, suggesting this may be a read error. This chain joins TRBV19 and TRBJ2-1, with 7 bases aligning to TRBD1. Germline CDR1 reads LNHDA; CDR2 reads SQIVND (reference sequence). This CDR3 has 14 amino acids. The CDR3: CANSLRGGLNEQFF. The CDR3 nucleotides read TGTGCCAATAGTCTAAGAGGGGGCCTCAATGAGCAGTTCTTC.